The rows below give T cell receptor beta chains drawn from one sample of a study of T-cell memory formation after mild COVID-19. TCRdb re-called the 5' RACE reads with MiXCR, one entry per CDR3 protein. The sample consists of around 370,000 distinct CDR3 sequences, roughly 21% of them appearing once. Sequencing was done on a sample of PBMCs or a T cell subset sorted from them (not recorded which). The receptors come from an adult woman who had mild COVID-19 (a few samples of this study predate the infection). Cell type and time point are not known. Each CDR3 is given with its conserved first and last residue. D genes are given only for firm matches. Some rows mark clone size as missing; the rest say once, few, many or name a class of expanded clone.

d_gene | j_gene | v_gene | abundance | CDR3aa | CDR3nt
NA | TRBJ2-1 | TRBV9 | NA | CASSAGSRDEQFF | TGTGCCAGCAGCGCCGGCAGCCGGGATGAGCAGTTCTTC
NA | TRBJ1-2 | TRBV7-9 | NA | CASSLGGSAYGYTF | TGTGCCAGCAGCTTAGGAGGGTCGGCCTATGGCTACACCTTC
TRBD1 | TRBJ1-1 | TRBV7-9 | NA | CASSPGTGVMNTEAFF | TGTGCCAGCAGCCCTGGGACAGGGGTGATGAACACTGAAGCTTTCTTT
NA | TRBJ1-5 | TRBV12-3/TRBV12-4 | NA | CASSPRWERGYQPQHF | TGTGCCAGCAGTCCCCGTTGGGAGAGAGGGTATCAGCCCCAGCATTTT
NA | TRBJ2-5 | TRBV3-1 | NA | CASSLEGPKTQYF | TGTGCCAGCAGCCTTGAGGGGCCAAAGACCCAGTACTTC
TRBD1 | TRBJ1-2 | TRBV20-1 | few | CSARGAGQGGYGYTF | TGCAGTGCTAGAGGGGCAGGACAGGGGGGGTATGGCTACACCTTC
TRBD1 | TRBJ1-1 | TRBV25-1 | NA | CASSDTGGYTEAFF | TGTGCCAGCAGTGACACAGGGGGCTACACTGAAGCTTTCTTT
NA | TRBJ2-5 | TRBV7-8 | many | CASSLAPGAPETQYF | TGTGCCAGCAGCTTAGCGCCGGGGGCGCCAGAGACCCAGTACTTC
TRBD1 | TRBJ2-7 | TRBV27 | NA | CASSLLGTGYEQYF | TGTGCCAGCAGTTTATTAGGGACAGGCTACGAGCAGTACTTC
NA | TRBJ2-2 | TRBV6-2/TRBV6-3 | NA | CASDGVNTGELFF | TGTGCCAGCGACGGGGTGAACACCGGGGAGCTGTTTTTT
TRBD1 | TRBJ1-1 | TRBV12-3/TRBV12-4 | NA | CASSFGDRATEAFF | TGTGCCAGCAGTTTCGGGGACAGGGCCACTGAAGCTTTCTTT
NA | TRBJ2-3 | TRBV12-3/TRBV12-4 | NA | CASSWPTDTQYF | TGTGCCAGCAGTTGGCCCACAGATACGCAGTATTTT
NA | TRBJ1-3 | TRBV11-2 | NA | CASKTSGNTIYF | TGTGCCAGCAAAACCTCTGGAAACACCATATATTTT
NA | TRBJ1-1 | TRBV4-2 | few | CASSLGGVVTFF | TGTGCCAGCAGCCTCGGGGGTGTGGTAACTTTCTTT
TRBD1 | TRBJ2-1 | TRBV29-1 | many | CSADPSRGIYNEQFF | TGCAGCGCCGACCCCTCCAGGGGGATCTACAATGAGCAGTTCTTC
TRBD2 | TRBJ2-1 | TRBV2 | NA | CASSSREGYNEQFF | TGTGCCAGCAGTTCTCGGGAGGGATACAATGAGCAGTTCTTC
NA | TRBJ2-3 | TRBV7-9 | NA | CASQKVVSDTQYF | TGTGCCAGCCAGAAGGTGGTATCAGATACGCAGTATTTT
TRBD1 | TRBJ1-5 | TRBV6-1 | NA | CASIRDRVYQPQHF | TGTGCCAGCATCCGAGACAGGGTGTATCAGCCCCAGCATTTT
NA | TRBJ2-1 | TRBV24-1 | NA | CATSDRQGGQGSYNEQFF | TGTGCCACCAGTGACCGGCAGGGGGGGCAAGGCTCCTACAATGAGCAGTTCTTC
NA | TRBJ2-5 | TRBV24-1 | few | CATSQGRGQTQYF | TGTGCCACCAGTCAGGGGAGGGGTCAGACCCAGTACTTC
NA | TRBJ2-1 | TRBV12-3/TRBV12-4 | NA | CASRPEAINEQFF | TGTGCCAGCAGACCAGAGGCCATAAATGAGCAGTTCTTC
NA | TRBJ1-6 | TRBV27 | NA | CASSLEGYNSPLHF | TGTGCCAGCAGTTTAGAGGGCTATAATTCACCCCTCCACTTT
NA | TRBJ2-7 | TRBV2 | few | CASSRDFSEQYF | TGTGCCAGCAGTCGGGACTTTTCCGAGCAGTACTTC
TRBD2 | TRBJ2-1 | TRBV7-9 | NA | CASSLIWLGREGSRNEQFF | TGTGCCAGCAGCTTAATATGGCTGGGTCGGGAGGGTAGTAGAAATGAGCAGTTCTTC
TRBD2 | TRBJ2-3 | TRBV12-3/TRBV12-4 | few | CASRSGGVRDTQYF | TGTGCCAGCCGCTCGGGGGGGGTGAGAGATACGCAGTATTTT
NA | TRBJ2-5 | TRBV12-3/TRBV12-4 | many | CASSSTQGRKETQYF | TGTGCCAGCAGTTCTACACAGGGAAGAAAAGAGACCCAGTACTTC
TRBD2 | TRBJ2-3 | TRBV6-5 | NA | CASSYSSGRSHTQYF | TGTGCCAGCAGTTATTCTAGCGGGAGGAGTCATACGCAGTATTTT
TRBD1 | TRBJ2-7 | TRBV20-1 | NA | CSATGARDTYEQYF | TGCAGTGCCACAGGGGCCCGGGATACCTACGAGCAGTACTTC
NA | TRBJ1-5 | TRBV9 | NA | CASSVDPQYSNQPQHF | TGTGCCAGCAGCGTAGATCCACAGTATAGCAATCAGCCCCAGCATTTT
NA | TRBJ2-3 | TRBV20-1 | few | CSARVVAERTDTQYF | TGCAGTGCTAGAGTCGTAGCGGAGCGCACAGATACGCAGTATTTT
NA | TRBJ1-2 | TRBV7-2 | many | CASSLLTNYGYTF | TGTGCCAGCAGCTTATTGACTAACTATGGCTACACCTTC
TRBD2 | TRBJ2-2 | TRBV4-1 | few | CASSQAEAGENTGELFF | TGCGCCAGCAGCCAAGCAGAAGCGGGGGAGAACACCGGGGAGCTGTTTTTT
NA | TRBJ1-2 | TRBV18 | NA | CASSLTGPRYPVGYGYTF | TGTGCCAGCTCACTAACCGGGCCACGGTACCCGGTGGGCTATGGCTACACCTTC
NA | TRBJ2-1 | TRBV7-6 | NA | CASSFSVYNEQFF | TGTGCCAGCAGCTTTTCCGTCTACAATGAGCAGTTCTTC
NA | TRBJ1-1 | TRBV11-2 | NA | CASSLADRRLSNTEAFF | TGTGCCAGCAGCTTAGCCGACAGGCGGCTTTCGAACACTGAAGCTTTCTTT
NA | TRBJ1-1 | TRBV7-2 | many | CASSLASQTEAFF | TGTGCCAGCAGCTTAGCGTCTCAGACTGAAGCTTTCTTT
NA | TRBJ2-4 | TRBV4-1 | many | CASSQDGQTKNIQYF | TGCGCCAGCAGCCAAGACGGACAGACCAAAAACATTCAGTACTTC
TRBD1 | TRBJ2-7 | TRBV6-5 | few | CASSSTGGHSYEQYF | TGTGCCAGCAGTTCGACAGGGGGCCACTCCTACGAGCAGTACTTC
NA | TRBJ2-7 | TRBV30 | NA | CAWSVGSSYEQYF | TGTGCCTGGAGTGTAGGTTCGAGCTACGAGCAGTACTTC
NA | TRBJ1-1 | TRBV12-3/TRBV12-4 | many | CASSFRGNTEAFF | TGCGCCAGCAGCTTCCGCGGGAACACTGAAGCTTTCTTT
NA | TRBJ2-1 | TRBV7-8 | few | CASSLSSGDEQFF | TGTGCCAGCAGTCTCAGCTCGGGGGATGAGCAGTTCTTC
NA | TRBJ2-1 | TRBV20-1 | few | CSARVGLQRGEQFF | TGCAGTGCTAGGGTTGGGCTCCAACGGGGTGAGCAGTTCTTC
TRBD2 | TRBJ2-1 | TRBV29-1 | few | CSVRTSGGAAYNEQFF | TGCAGCGTCAGGACTAGCGGGGGGGCTGCTTACAATGAGCAGTTCTTC
NA | TRBJ2-1 | TRBV18 | few | CASSPPGVNEQFF | TGTGCCAGCTCACCACCGGGAGTCAATGAGCAGTTCTTC
NA | TRBJ1-2 | TRBV15 | few | CATSVKMTGDGYTF | TGTGCCACCAGCGTAAAGATGACAGGAGATGGCTACACCTTC
NA | TRBJ1-5 | TRBV15 | NA | CATSRATGQPQHF | TGTGCCACCAGCAGAGCTACAGGACAGCCCCAGCATTTT
TRBD2 | TRBJ2-1 | TRBV9 | NA | CASSPGLAGVSGNEQFF | TGTGCCAGCAGCCCAGGACTAGCGGGAGTGTCGGGGAATGAGCAGTTCTTC
TRBD2 | TRBJ2-7 | TRBV9 | many | CASSAGTSAYEQYF | TGTGCCAGCAGCGCCGGGACTAGCGCCTACGAGCAGTACTTC